This TCR beta chain was profiled in a study of control samples from healthy donors and cancer patients. The table came from immunoSEQ multiplex PCR; TCRdb's copy has only in-frame clones and leaves some out. The sample has around 200,000 clones, about 93% seen once. This sequence was found in a man between 45 and 60 years old in good health. The sequenced sample was blood.

CDR3 loop: CASSLGPLGYGTQYF. CDR3 bases: TGCGCCAGCAGCTTGGGACCCCTGGGATATGGTACGCAGTATTTT. This rearrangement joins TRBV5-1 to TRBJ2-3; D is uncertain. CDR3 length: 15 residues. V dropped 0 bases and J dropped 8 bases, with 16 bases sitting between them. Germline loops: CDR1 SGHRS, CDR2 YFSETQ. Looking up the rest from reference TRBV5-1 and TRBJ2-3 gives the full variable domain: KAGVTQTPRYLIKTRGQQVTLSCSPISGHRSVSWYQQTPGQGLQFLFEYFSETQRNKGNFPGRFSGRQFSNSRSEMNVSTLELGDSALYLCASSLGPLGYGTQYFGPGTRLTVL.